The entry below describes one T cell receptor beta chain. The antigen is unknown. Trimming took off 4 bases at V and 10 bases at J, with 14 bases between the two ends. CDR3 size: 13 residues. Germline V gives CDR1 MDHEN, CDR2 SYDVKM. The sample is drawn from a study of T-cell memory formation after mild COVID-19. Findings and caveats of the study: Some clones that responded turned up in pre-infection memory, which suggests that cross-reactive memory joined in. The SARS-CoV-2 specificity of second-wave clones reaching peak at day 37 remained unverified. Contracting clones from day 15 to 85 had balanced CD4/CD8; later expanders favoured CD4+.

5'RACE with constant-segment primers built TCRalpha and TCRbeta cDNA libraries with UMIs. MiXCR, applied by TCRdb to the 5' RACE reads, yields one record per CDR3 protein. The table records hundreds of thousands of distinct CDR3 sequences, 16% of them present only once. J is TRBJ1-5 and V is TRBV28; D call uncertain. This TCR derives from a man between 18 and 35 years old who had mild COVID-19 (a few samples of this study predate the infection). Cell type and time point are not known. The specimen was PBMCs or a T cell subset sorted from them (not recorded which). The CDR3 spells CASSSSPARPQHF. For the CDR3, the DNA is TGTGCCAGCAGTTCGAGTCCCGCTCGACCCCAGCATTTT.